The 7 T cell receptor beta chains below all came from one sample that was sequenced in a study of identical twins. TCRdb redid the calling of the 5' RACE reads with MiXCR, one entry per CDR3 protein. Of hundreds of thousands of distinct CDR3 sequences listed, 7% to 8.5% are singletons. This same sample was also part of a study on yellow fever vaccine responses in identical twins.

Source material: CD8+ T cells sorted from blood. The receptors shown here come from a young woman in good health.

A few counts support this clonotype. This chain links TRBV7-9 with TRBJ2-1; 8 bases match TRBD1. The J segment lost 5 bases and the V segment lost 5 bases, leaving 2 bases of the junction unmatched. CDR1 and CDR2 (germline): SEHNR, FQNEAQ (reference sequence). The CDR3 contains 13 residues. CDR3 in amino acids: CASSPDRDNEQFF. The CDR3 DNA reads as TGTGCCAGCAGCCCGGACAGGGACAATGAGCAGTTCTTC.

In this sample, this clonotype turned up a few times. The V gene is TRBV6-1, the J gene TRBJ2-7, with 10 bases that match TRBD1. Trimming took 9 bases from V and 9 from J; bases not matched to a gene: 8. There are 12 residues in the CDR3. Germline CDR1 reads MNHNS; CDR2 reads SASEGT. CDR3 sequence: CASPGQGQLQYV. The DNA for the CDR3 is TGTGCCAGTCCGGGACAGGGGCAGCTGCAGTACGTC.

Many counts were recorded for this clonotype. The rearrangement joins TRBV27 to TRBJ2-1; D gene uncertain. CDR3 length equals 13 residues. V gave up 1 base and J gave up 7 bases, with 8 bases separating them. Germline V gene sequence: CDR1 MNHEY, CDR2 SMNVEV (reference sequence). In DNA, the CDR3 is TGTGCCAGCAGTTTATTCCCTTCGAATGAGCAGTTCTTC. This sequence encodes CASSLFPSNEQFF.

This clonotype occurred a few times. V is TRBV9 and J is TRBJ2-1; TRBD2 is a possible D gene (6 bases). Per the germline V gene, CDR1 is SGDLS and CDR2 is YYNGEE. This CDR3 has 14 amino acids. Trimming left V 7 bases short and J 0 bases short, with 11 bases between. As DNA, the CDR3 is TGTGCCAGCCAAGAGACTAGCTCCTACAATGAGCAGTTCTTC. This translates into CASQETSSYNEQFF.

This clonotype has more than one count but fewer than ten. The gene calls are TRBV11-2 and TRBJ2-1, with D uncertain. Germline CDR1 and CDR2: SGHAT and FQNNGV. This CDR3 has 15 residues. Trimming removed 1 base at V and 2 bases at J, with 9 bases between. The CDR3 loop is CASSLAGSPYNEQFF. The CDR3 coding sequence is TGTGCCAGCAGCTTAGCCGGCAGCCCCTACAATGAGCAGTTCTTC. Full variable domain (rest looked up from reference TRBV11-2 and TRBJ2-1): EAGVAQSPRYKIIEKRQSVAFWCNPISGHATLYWYQQILGQGPKLLIQFQNNGVVDDSQLPKDRFSAERLKGVDSTLKIQPAKLEDSAVYLCASSLAGSPYNEQFFGPGTRLTVL.

This chain uses TRBV3-1 with TRBJ2-1; D remains unclear. CDR1 LGHDT and CDR2 YNNKEL come from the germline V gene (reference sequence). There are 15 residues in the CDR3. The ends were cut back, 6 bases at V and 0 bases at J, with 12 bases in the middle. The CDR3 DNA follows: TGTGCCAGCAGTCGGGCGTCCAGCTCCTACAATGAGCAGTTCTTC. Amino acid sequence: CASSRASSSYNEQFF.

This clonotype was observed a few times. The J gene is TRBJ2-1, the V gene TRBV11-1, with no clear D. V lost 1 base and J lost 5, with 9 bases in between. Germline CDR1 is SGHAT and CDR2 is FQDESV (reference sequence). The CDR3 runs 14 residues. DNA of the CDR3: TGTGCCAGCAGCTTAGAGGACCCGGACAATGAGCAGTTCTTC. Residues: CASSLEDPDNEQFF.